The clone carrying this T cell receptor (beta chain) showed up many times. Its antigen is currently unknown. This sample was taken from a study of T cells in Graves' hyperthyroidism and ophthalmopathy. Newly diagnosed patients aged 18 to 65 had hyperthyroidism of under 2 months' duration. Clinical symptoms, serum thyroxine, TRAb, thyroid ultrasound and orbital computed tomography informed diagnoses. Amplified TCR beta CDR3 regions came from RNA transcripts. HTBI primers were employed in a first-round RT-PCR of the TCR CDR3. Via MiXCR, TCRdb re-called the multiplex PCR reads, giving one row per CDR3 protein. The sample holds about 180,000 distinct CDR3 sequences, more than 15% seen once. V dropped 2 bases and J dropped 6 bases, with 16 bases sitting between them. CDR1 is SQVTM, CDR2 ANQGSEA, per germline. The CDR3 covers 14 residues. Points from the study as a whole: In blood, most of the thyroid clonotypes expanded above 0.001 were also present.

The gene calls are TRBV29-1 and TRBJ1-2; maybe TRBD1 (6 bases). The source material was blood. The sequence came from a woman in her fifties or sixties with Graves' hyperthyroidism. In DNA form, the CDR3 reads TGCAGCGTTGAATCGCCGGGACAACCACATGGCTACACCTTC. It encodes CSVESPGQPHGYTF.